This TCR beta chain was profiled in a study of blood T cells in healthy people across ages. There are 13 residues in the CDR3. Germline-derived CDR1 and CDR2 are LNHDA and SQIVND (reference sequence). The ends were cut back, 6 bases at V and 5 bases at J, with 13 bases in the middle. With a J-beta primer mix and a sample-barcoded 5' primer, a second PCR ran roughly 6 to 12 cycles. Each CDR3 protein gets one entry after TCRdb re-called the 5' RACE reads with MiXCR. This table has around 990,000 distinct CDR3 sequences, around 25% appearing once. Total RNA was extracted at no less than 5 micrograms per sample. In addition, the sample was reused for a study of T cells of mothers and their children.

The sequence came from a girl aged 2 to 10 in good health. Specimen: blood. This chain links TRBV19 with TRBJ2-5; a weak D match, TRBD2 (6 bases). The DNA for the CDR3 is TGTGCCAGTAGCGCAGGACGGGGGGAGACCCAGTACTTC. As protein: CASSAGRGETQYF.